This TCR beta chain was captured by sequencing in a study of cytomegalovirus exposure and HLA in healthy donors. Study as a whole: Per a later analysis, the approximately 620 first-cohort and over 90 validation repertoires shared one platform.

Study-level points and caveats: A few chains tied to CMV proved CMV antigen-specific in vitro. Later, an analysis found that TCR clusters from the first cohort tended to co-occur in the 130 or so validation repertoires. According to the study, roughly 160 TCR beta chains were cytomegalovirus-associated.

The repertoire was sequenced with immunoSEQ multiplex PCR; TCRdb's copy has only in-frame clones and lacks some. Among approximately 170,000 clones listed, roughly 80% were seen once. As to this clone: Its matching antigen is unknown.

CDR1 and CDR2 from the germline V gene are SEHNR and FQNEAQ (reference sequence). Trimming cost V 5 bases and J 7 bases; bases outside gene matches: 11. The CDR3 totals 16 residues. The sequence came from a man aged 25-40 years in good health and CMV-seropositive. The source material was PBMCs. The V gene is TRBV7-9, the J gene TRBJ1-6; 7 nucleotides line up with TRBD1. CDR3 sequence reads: CASSTASGGRNSPLHF. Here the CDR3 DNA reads TGTGCCAGCAGCACGGCTTCAGGGGGGCGGAATTCACCCCTCCACTTT.